A selection of T cell receptor beta chains follows, all from one sample in a study of blood T cell repertoires in COVID-19. Clones were read by immunoSEQ multiplex PCR, and TCRdb kept only the in-frame ones, dropping some. The sample lists roughly 250,000 clones, approximately 90% occurring once. Sequenced material: peripheral blood. Source of these receptors: a man aged 25-45 years with acute or convalescent COVID-19. The CDR3 runs from the conserved cysteine through the conserved F or W. Fields, in order: V gene, clone size, J gene, D gene, CDR3 protein, CDR3 DNA. The D gene is left open where the match is weak. The listing skips clone size in some rows; elsewhere it reads once, few, many or a size class.

v_gene: TRBV4-1
abundance: once
j_gene: TRBJ1-4
d_gene: TRBD1
CDR3aa: CASRPGGNIEKLFF
CDR3nt: TGCGCCAGCAGGCCAGGGGGCAATATAGAAAAACTGTTTTTT

v_gene: TRBV18
abundance: few
j_gene: TRBJ2-7
d_gene: NA
CDR3aa: CASSPGPGNEQYF
CDR3nt: TGTGCCAGCTCACCGGGGCCAGGGAACGAGCAGTACTTC

v_gene: TRBV6-5
abundance: NA
j_gene: TRBJ2-7
d_gene: NA
CDR3aa: CASRPGHYYEQYF
CDR3nt: TGTGCCAGCAGACCCGGACATTACTACGAGCAGTACTTC

v_gene: TRBV28
abundance: NA
j_gene: TRBJ2-1
d_gene: NA
CDR3aa: CASSRVYNEQFF
CDR3nt: TGTGCCAGCAGCCGAGTTTACAATGAGCAGTTCTTC

v_gene: TRBV2
abundance: NA
j_gene: TRBJ2-7
d_gene: TRBD1
CDR3aa: CASKKQGREQYF
CDR3nt: TGTGCCAGCAAAAAACAGGGGAGAGAGCAGTACTTC

v_gene: TRBV2
abundance: NA
j_gene: TRBJ1-1
d_gene: TRBD1
CDR3aa: CASSPGQGLMNTEAFF
CDR3nt: TGTGCCAGCAGTCCCGGACAGGGCCTCATGAACACTGAAGCTTTCTTT

v_gene: TRBV4-1
abundance: NA
j_gene: TRBJ2-3
d_gene: TRBD2
CDR3aa: CASSYIAGRTDTQYF
CDR3nt: TGCGCCAGCAGCTATATAGCGGGCCGCACAGATACGCAGTATTTT

v_gene: TRBV2
abundance: few
j_gene: TRBJ1-1
d_gene: NA
CDR3aa: CASREPPRGAFF
CDR3nt: TGTGCCAGCAGAGAGCCCCCTAGGGGAGCTTTCTTT

v_gene: TRBV28
abundance: once
j_gene: TRBJ1-5
d_gene: NA
CDR3aa: CASRPDRFAGQPQHF
CDR3nt: TGTGCCAGCAGACCTGACAGGTTCGCCGGTCAGCCCCAGCATTTT

v_gene: TRBV7-3
abundance: NA
j_gene: TRBJ2-2
d_gene: NA
CDR3aa: CASSLPGSGGELFF
CDR3nt: TGTGCCAGCAGCTTACCCGGGAGTGGCGGGGAGCTGTTTTTT

v_gene: TRBV18
abundance: NA
j_gene: TRBJ2-1
d_gene: NA
CDR3aa: CSLGRQADEQFF
CDR3nt: TGTTCCCTGGGTCGACAAGCGGATGAGCAGTTCTTC

v_gene: TRBV24-1
abundance: NA
j_gene: TRBJ1-5
d_gene: NA
CDR3aa: CATSDPRTIDQPQHF
CDR3nt: TGTGCCACCAGTGATCCAAGGACAATCGATCAGCCCCAGCATTTT

v_gene: TRBV5-4
abundance: NA
j_gene: TRBJ2-1
d_gene: TRBD2
CDR3aa: CASSTSVGTSGRGEQFF
CDR3nt: TGTGCCAGCAGCACGAGTGTGGGGACTAGCGGGAGGGGTGAGCAGTTCTTC

v_gene: TRBV5-1
abundance: NA
j_gene: TRBJ1-6
d_gene: NA
CDR3aa: CASSLERSTYSPLHF
CDR3nt: TGCGCCAGCAGCTTAGAGAGGTCAACCTATTCACCCCTCCACTTT

v_gene: TRBV4-1
abundance: NA
j_gene: TRBJ2-3
d_gene: TRBD1
CDR3aa: CASRDFIRTGGDTQYF
CDR3nt: TGCGCCAGCAGGGATTTTATACGGACAGGGGGGGATACGCAGTATTTT

v_gene: TRBV27
abundance: NA
j_gene: TRBJ2-1
d_gene: TRBD2
CDR3aa: CASRMGLAGDNEQFF
CDR3nt: TGTGCCAGCAGAATGGGACTAGCGGGAGACAATGAGCAGTTCTTC

v_gene: TRBV11-2
abundance: NA
j_gene: TRBJ1-6
d_gene: TRBD1
CDR3aa: CASSLVSRGTAVNSPLHF
CDR3nt: TGTGCCAGCAGCTTAGTCAGCCGAGGGACAGCAGTTAATTCACCCCTCCACTTT

v_gene: TRBV5-1
abundance: NA
j_gene: TRBJ2-7
d_gene: TRBD1
CDR3aa: CASSLVYRGRYEQYF
CDR3nt: TGCGCCAGCAGCTTGGTTTATAGGGGGCGGTACGAGCAGTACTTC

v_gene: TRBV4-2
abundance: NA
j_gene: TRBJ2-1
d_gene: TRBD2
CDR3aa: CASSRPGTSGGAAYNEQFF
CDR3nt: TGTGCCAGCAGCCGCCCCGGGACTAGCGGGGGGGCAGCGTACAATGAGCAGTTCTTC

v_gene: TRBV6-5
abundance: NA
j_gene: TRBJ2-7
d_gene: TRBD2
CDR3aa: CASSYRTSGSWKQYF
CDR3nt: TGTGCCAGCAGTTACCGGACTAGCGGGAGTTGGAAGCAGTACTTC

v_gene: TRBV5-1
abundance: NA
j_gene: TRBJ1-1
d_gene: NA
CDR3aa: CASSLSVTGNTEAFF
CDR3nt: TGCGCCAGCAGCTTGAGTGTGACAGGGAACACTGAAGCTTTCTTT

v_gene: TRBV27
abundance: NA
j_gene: TRBJ2-1
d_gene: NA
CDR3aa: CASSLEGIWEDEQFF
CDR3nt: TGTGCCAGCAGTTTGGAGGGGATATGGGAGGACGAGCAGTTCTTC

v_gene: TRBV5-1
abundance: once
j_gene: TRBJ1-1
d_gene: NA
CDR3aa: CASSLGQGILNTEAFF
CDR3nt: TGCGCCAGCAGCTTGGGGCAGGGAATATTGAACACTGAAGCTTTCTTT

v_gene: TRBV5-6
abundance: once
j_gene: TRBJ1-2
d_gene: TRBD1
CDR3aa: CASSWDSGLNGYTF
CDR3nt: TGTGCCAGCAGCTGGGACAGCGGCCTAAATGGCTACACCTTC

v_gene: TRBV10-1
abundance: NA
j_gene: TRBJ2-1
d_gene: NA
CDR3aa: CASSSPSRNEQFF
CDR3nt: TGCGCCAGCAGTTCTCCTTCTAGGAATGAGCAGTTCTTC

v_gene: TRBV28
abundance: NA
j_gene: TRBJ1-3
d_gene: NA
CDR3aa: CASRRHHSSGNTIYF
CDR3nt: TGTGCCAGCAGACGACATCACAGCTCTGGAAACACCATATATTTT

v_gene: TRBV2
abundance: NA
j_gene: TRBJ2-3
d_gene: TRBD2
CDR3aa: CASSDLAGGLGDTQYF
CDR3nt: TGTGCCAGCAGTGACCTAGCGGGGGGGCTGGGAGATACGCAGTATTTT

v_gene: TRBV18
abundance: NA
j_gene: TRBJ1-4
d_gene: NA
CDR3aa: CASSPWQGEKLFF
CDR3nt: TGTGCCAGCTCACCATGGCAGGGAGAAAAACTGTTTTTT

v_gene: TRBV11-3
abundance: once
j_gene: TRBJ2-7
d_gene: TRBD2
CDR3aa: CARVRERGYEQYF
CDR3nt: TGTGCCAGAGTAAGGGAGCGGGGGTACGAGCAGTACTTC

v_gene: TRBV19
abundance: NA
j_gene: TRBJ1-2
d_gene: TRBD1
CDR3aa: CASNRTGGNYGYTF
CDR3nt: TGTGCCAGTAATCGGACAGGTGGTAACTATGGCTACACCTTC

v_gene: TRBV3-1/TRBV3-2
abundance: NA
j_gene: TRBJ1-1
d_gene: NA
CDR3aa: CASSYRRVNTEAFF
CDR3nt: TGTGCCAGCAGCTACAGGAGGGTGAACACTGAAGCTTTCTTT

v_gene: TRBV28
abundance: NA
j_gene: TRBJ1-2
d_gene: TRBD1
CDR3aa: CASSPRTGSGYGYTF
CDR3nt: TGTGCCAGCAGCCCTAGGACAGGTTCGGGCTATGGCTACACCTTC

v_gene: TRBV27
abundance: NA
j_gene: TRBJ2-2
d_gene: NA
CDR3aa: CASSLRGLPYTGELFF
CDR3nt: TGTGCCAGCAGTTTACGCGGTCTACCTTACACCGGGGAGCTGTTTTTT

v_gene: TRBV11-2
abundance: NA
j_gene: TRBJ1-5
d_gene: NA
CDR3aa: CASSLGVNQPQHF
CDR3nt: TGTGCCAGCAGCTTAGGAGTTAATCAGCCCCAGCATTTT

v_gene: TRBV19
abundance: NA
j_gene: TRBJ1-1
d_gene: NA
CDR3aa: CASTLAENTEAFF
CDR3nt: TGTGCCAGTACTCTGGCTGAGAACACTGAAGCTTTCTTT

v_gene: TRBV28
abundance: NA
j_gene: TRBJ1-1
d_gene: NA
CDR3aa: CASIRGGANTEAFF
CDR3nt: TGTGCCAGCATCCGGGGGGGGGCGAACACTGAAGCTTTCTTT

v_gene: TRBV10-3
abundance: NA
j_gene: TRBJ2-2
d_gene: TRBD2
CDR3aa: CAIRGTSRGGELFF
CDR3nt: TGTGCCATCAGGGGGACTAGCAGGGGCGGGGAGCTGTTTTTT

v_gene: TRBV24-1
abundance: NA
j_gene: TRBJ2-3
d_gene: TRBD2
CDR3aa: CATSDSKRGGPTDTQYF
CDR3nt: TGTGCCACCAGTGATTCTAAGCGGGGGGGGCCCACAGATACGCAGTATTTT

v_gene: TRBV3-1/TRBV3-2
abundance: NA
j_gene: TRBJ2-4
d_gene: TRBD1
CDR3aa: CASSQAGTGVNEDIQYF
CDR3nt: TGTGCCAGCAGCCAAGCTGGGACAGGGGTTAACGAAGACATTCAGTACTTC

v_gene: TRBV7-3
abundance: NA
j_gene: TRBJ2-3
d_gene: TRBD2
CDR3aa: CASSPHPSGSLNTQYF
CDR3nt: TGTGCCAGCAGCCCACACCCCAGCGGGAGTTTAAATACGCAGTATTTT

v_gene: TRBV19
abundance: NA
j_gene: TRBJ2-3
d_gene: NA
CDR3aa: CASSIDHSGWATDTQYF
CDR3nt: TGTGCCAGTAGTATAGATCACTCGGGGTGGGCCACAGATACGCAGTATTTT

v_gene: TRBV28
abundance: few
j_gene: TRBJ1-5
d_gene: TRBD1
CDR3aa: CASSLLTGIPWPQHF
CDR3nt: TGTGCCAGCAGTCTCCTGACAGGGATTCCATGGCCCCAGCATTTT

v_gene: TRBV27
abundance: once
j_gene: TRBJ2-1
d_gene: TRBD2
CDR3aa: CASSLKPWTSGPYNEQFF
CDR3nt: TGTGCCAGCAGTTTAAAGCCCTGGACTAGCGGGCCCTACAATGAGCAGTTCTTC

v_gene: TRBV9
abundance: NA
j_gene: TRBJ2-7
d_gene: NA
CDR3aa: CASSVDSYYEQYF
CDR3nt: TGTGCCAGCAGCGTAGACTCCTATTACGAGCAGTACTTC

v_gene: TRBV19
abundance: NA
j_gene: TRBJ1-1
d_gene: NA
CDR3aa: CASSIDPRERNTEAFF
CDR3nt: TGTGCCAGTAGTATAGATCCTCGGGAAAGGAACACTGAAGCTTTCTTT

v_gene: TRBV29-1
abundance: NA
j_gene: TRBJ2-1
d_gene: TRBD2
CDR3aa: CSVEKAGDVFVSYNEQFF
CDR3nt: TGCAGCGTTGAAAAGGCGGGAGACGTTTTTGTCTCCTACAATGAGCAGTTCTTC

v_gene: TRBV28
abundance: NA
j_gene: TRBJ1-6
d_gene: NA
CDR3aa: CASRLNNSPLHF
CDR3nt: TGTGCCAGCAGACTCAATAATTCACCCCTCCACTTT

v_gene: TRBV18
abundance: NA
j_gene: TRBJ1-3
d_gene: TRBD1
CDR3aa: CASSPRGQGSSGNTIYF
CDR3nt: TGTGCCAGCTCACCCCGGGGACAGGGTAGCTCTGGAAACACCATATATTTT

v_gene: TRBV4-1
abundance: NA
j_gene: TRBJ2-1
d_gene: NA
CDR3aa: CASGKRAEYNEQFF
CDR3nt: TGCGCCAGCGGAAAGCGGGCAGAATACAATGAGCAGTTCTTC

v_gene: TRBV2
abundance: NA
j_gene: TRBJ1-6
d_gene: NA
CDR3aa: CASHQNSPLHF
CDR3nt: TGTGCCAGCCATCAAAATTCACCCCTCCACTTT

v_gene: TRBV7-2
abundance: NA
j_gene: TRBJ1-5
d_gene: TRBD1
CDR3aa: CASRLQGAGQPQHF
CDR3nt: TGTGCCAGCAGACTACAGGGGGCAGGGCAGCCCCAGCATTTT

v_gene: TRBV5-1
abundance: NA
j_gene: TRBJ2-2
d_gene: TRBD1
CDR3aa: CASSPGQGHTGELFF
CDR3nt: TGCGCCAGCAGCCCGGGACAGGGCCACACCGGGGAGCTGTTTTTT

v_gene: TRBV28
abundance: NA
j_gene: TRBJ2-1
d_gene: TRBD2
CDR3aa: CASTLGLAGRFFNNEQFF
CDR3nt: TGTGCCAGCACCCTCGGACTAGCGGGGAGGTTTTTTAACAATGAGCAGTTCTTC